These T cell receptor gamma chains were read from a single sample in a study of Vδ1+ human thymocytes. TCRdb made new clone calls on the multiplex PCR reads using CATT. The sample lists tens of thousands of gamma-chain clones, over 15% occurring once. Sequenced sample: Vdelta1+ gamma-delta thymocytes from the thymus. The receptors were sampled from a boy under three years old who had congenital heart surgery. Each CDR3 is given with its conserved first and last residue. For some rows the clone size is stated as once, few or many, or as a class when expanded; others skip it.

j_call: TRGJ1/TRGJ2; cdr3_length: 12; v_call: TRGV4; clone_size: .; cdr3_nt: TGTGCCACCTGGGGCAACTATTATAAGAAACTCTTT; cdr3_aa: CATWGNYYKKLF
j_call: TRGJP2; cdr3_length: 16; v_call: TRGV9; clone_size: .; cdr3_nt: TGTGCCTTGTGGGAGGTGCACAGGGGTAGTGATTGGATCAAGACGTTT; cdr3_aa: CALWEVHRGSDWIKTF
j_call: TRGJP; cdr3_length: 17; v_call: TRGV9; clone_size: few; cdr3_nt: TGTGCCTTGTGGGAGGCACAGCAAGAGTTGGGCAAAAAAATCAAGGTATTT; cdr3_aa: CALWEAQQELGKKIKVF
j_call: TRGJ1/TRGJ2; cdr3_length: 11; v_call: TRGV5; clone_size: few; cdr3_nt: TGTGCCACCTGGGATAAGGAGGCGAAACTCTTT; cdr3_aa: CATWDKEAKLF
j_call: TRGJ1/TRGJ2; cdr3_length: 12; v_call: TRGV9; clone_size: .; cdr3_nt: TGTGCCTTGTGGGAGGTACCTTATAAGAAACTCTTT; cdr3_aa: CALWEVPYKKLF
j_call: TRGJ1/TRGJ2; cdr3_length: 15; v_call: TRGV3; clone_size: .; cdr3_nt: TGTGCCACCTGGCACAGGCGCATAACCTTTTGGAAGAAACTCTTT; cdr3_aa: CATWHRRITFWKKLF
j_call: TRGJ1/TRGJ2; cdr3_length: 11; v_call: TRGV9; clone_size: few; cdr3_nt: TGTGCCTTGTGGGAGGAAGGGAAGAAACTCTTT; cdr3_aa: CALWEEGKKLF
j_call: TRGJ1/TRGJ2; cdr3_length: 11; v_call: TRGV2; clone_size: .; cdr3_nt: TGTGCCACCTGGGACTGTTGTAGGAAACTCTTT; cdr3_aa: CATWDCCRKLF
j_call: TRGJ1/TRGJ2; cdr3_length: 15; v_call: TRGV3; clone_size: .; cdr3_nt: TGTGCCACCTGGGACAGGCCCCAAAATTATTATAAGAAACTCTTT; cdr3_aa: CATWDRPQNYYKKLF
j_call: TRGJ1/TRGJ2; cdr3_length: 11; v_call: TRGV9; clone_size: few; cdr3_nt: TGTGCCTTGTGGGAGTGGTACGAGAAACTCTTT; cdr3_aa: CALWEWYEKLF
j_call: TRGJ1/TRGJ2; cdr3_length: 12; v_call: TRGV4; clone_size: medium-sized; cdr3_nt: TGTGCCACCTGGGATCTTTATTATAAGAAACTCTTT; cdr3_aa: CATWDLYYKKLF
j_call: TRGJ1/TRGJ2; cdr3_length: 13; v_call: TRGV4; clone_size: few; cdr3_nt: TGTGCCGCCTGGGATGAGGGGGCTTATAAGAAACTCTTT; cdr3_aa: CAAWDEGAYKKLF
j_call: TRGJ1/TRGJ2; cdr3_length: 14; v_call: TRGV8; clone_size: .; cdr3_nt: TGTGCCACCTGGGATATTCCCTTGGGTTATAAGAAACTCTTT; cdr3_aa: CATWDIPLGYKKLF
j_call: TRGJ1/TRGJ2; cdr3_length: 14; v_call: TRGV3; clone_size: few; cdr3_nt: TGTGCCACCTGGGACGGAACTTTTTATTATAAGAAACTCTTT; cdr3_aa: CATWDGTFYYKKLF
j_call: TRGJ1/TRGJ2; cdr3_length: 11; v_call: TRGV2; clone_size: few; cdr3_nt: TGTGCCACCTGGGACGGTGGTAAGAAACTCTTT; cdr3_aa: CATWDGGKKLF
j_call: TRGJ1/TRGJ2; cdr3_length: 14; v_call: TRGV3; clone_size: few; cdr3_nt: TGTGCCACCTGGGACAAGTCGAATTATTATAAGAAACTCTTT; cdr3_aa: CATWDKSNYYKKLF
j_call: TRGJ1/TRGJ2; cdr3_length: 12; v_call: TRGV3; clone_size: .; cdr3_nt: TGTGCCACCTGGGTCCTAATCCATAAGAAACTCTTT; cdr3_aa: CATWVLIHKKLF
j_call: TRGJP2; cdr3_length: 16; v_call: TRGV3; clone_size: .; cdr3_nt: TGTGCTACCTGGGACAGGTGGGTTAAGGGTGATTGGATCAAGACGTTT; cdr3_aa: CATWDRWVKGDWIKTF
j_call: TRGJ1/TRGJ2; cdr3_length: 14; v_call: TRGV3; clone_size: few; cdr3_nt: TGTGCCACCTGGGACAGGCGTGTGAGTTATAAGAAACTCTTT; cdr3_aa: CATWDRRVSYKKLF
j_call: TRGJ1/TRGJ2; cdr3_length: 13; v_call: TRGV5; clone_size: few; cdr3_nt: TGTGCCACCTGGGACAGACGCTATTATAAGAAACTCTTT; cdr3_aa: CATWDRRYYKKLF
j_call: TRGJ1/TRGJ2; cdr3_length: 11; v_call: TRGV4; clone_size: few; cdr3_nt: TGTGCCACCTGGGATTGGACGGAGAAACTCTTT; cdr3_aa: CATWDWTEKLF
j_call: TRGJ1/TRGJ2; cdr3_length: 11; v_call: TRGV4; clone_size: few; cdr3_nt: TGTGCCACCTGGGATAAAGAAAAGAAACTCTTT; cdr3_aa: CATWDKEKKLF
j_call: TRGJ1/TRGJ2; cdr3_length: 11; v_call: TRGV2; clone_size: few; cdr3_nt: TGTGCCACCTGGGTGCTACCCCCGAAACTCTTT; cdr3_aa: CATWVLPPKLF
j_call: TRGJ1/TRGJ2; cdr3_length: 13; v_call: TRGV5; clone_size: few; cdr3_nt: TGTGCCACCTGGGACAGAGGAAGTTATAAGAAACTCTTT; cdr3_aa: CATWDRGSYKKLF
j_call: TRGJ1/TRGJ2; cdr3_length: 10; v_call: TRGV4; clone_size: .; cdr3_nt: TGTGCCACCTGGGTACTAAAGAAACTCTTT; cdr3_aa: CATWVLKKLF
j_call: TRGJP2; cdr3_length: 14; v_call: TRGV8; clone_size: .; cdr3_nt: TGTGCCACCTGGGATCAAAGTAGTGATTGGATCAAGACGTTT; cdr3_aa: CATWDQSSDWIKTF
j_call: TRGJ1/TRGJ2; cdr3_length: 12; v_call: TRGV4; clone_size: .; cdr3_nt: TGTGCCACCTGGGGAGGCTATTATAAGAAACTCTTT; cdr3_aa: CATWGGYYKKLF
j_call: TRGJ1/TRGJ2; cdr3_length: 13; v_call: TRGV9; clone_size: .; cdr3_nt: TGTGCCTTGTGGGAGGCCCGACCTTTTAAGAAACTCTTT; cdr3_aa: CALWEARPFKKLF
j_call: TRGJ1/TRGJ2; cdr3_length: 11; v_call: TRGV4; clone_size: .; cdr3_nt: TGTGCCACCTGGGAACCCCAGAGGAAACTCTTT; cdr3_aa: CATWEPQRKLF
j_call: TRGJ1/TRGJ2; cdr3_length: 14; v_call: TRGV4; clone_size: .; cdr3_nt: TGTGCCACCTGGGATTGGAGGGGTTATTATAAGAAACTCTTT; cdr3_aa: CATWDWRGYYKKLF
j_call: TRGJP2; cdr3_length: 14; v_call: TRGV2; clone_size: .; cdr3_nt: TGTGCCACCCCCACAGCCGGGGGTGATTGGATCAAGACGTTT; cdr3_aa: CATPTAGGDWIKTF
j_call: TRGJ1/TRGJ2; cdr3_length: 11; v_call: TRGV4; clone_size: few; cdr3_nt: TGTGCCACCTATTGTGAGTATAAGAAACTCTTT; cdr3_aa: CATYCEYKKLF
j_call: TRGJ1/TRGJ2; cdr3_length: 13; v_call: TRGV4; clone_size: few; cdr3_nt: TGTGCCACCTGGGATGGGCGGCATTATAAGAAACTCTTT; cdr3_aa: CATWDGRHYKKLF
j_call: TRGJP2; cdr3_length: 14; v_call: TRGV5; clone_size: .; cdr3_nt: TGTGCCACCTGGGACAGGCGACGGGATTGGATCAAGACGTTT; cdr3_aa: CATWDRRRDWIKTF
j_call: TRGJ1/TRGJ2; cdr3_length: 13; v_call: TRGV9; clone_size: .; cdr3_nt: TGTGCCTTGTGGGAGGTACACAATTATAAGAAGCTCTTT; cdr3_aa: CALWEVHNYKKLF
j_call: TRGJ1/TRGJ2; cdr3_length: 12; v_call: TRGV9; clone_size: .; cdr3_nt: TGTGCCTTGTGGGACCTAACCCATAAGAAACTCTTT; cdr3_aa: CALWDLTHKKLF
j_call: TRGJ1/TRGJ2; cdr3_length: 14; v_call: TRGV8; clone_size: .; cdr3_nt: TGTGCCACCTGGGACACCGACCGGTATTATAAGAAACTCTTT; cdr3_aa: CATWDTDRYYKKLF
j_call: TRGJ1/TRGJ2; cdr3_length: 13; v_call: TRGV3; clone_size: few; cdr3_nt: TGTGCCACCTGGGACAGGCGACGATATAAGAAACTCTTT; cdr3_aa: CATWDRRRYKKLF
j_call: TRGJ1/TRGJ2; cdr3_length: 13; v_call: TRGV4; clone_size: .; cdr3_nt: TGTGCCACCTGGTTGTCGAATTATTATAAGAAACTCTTT; cdr3_aa: CATWLSNYYKKLF